Following are 29 T cell receptor beta chains from one sample sequenced in a study of beta chain features in type 1 diabetes. Isolated RNA was reverse transcribed in full, so expressed TCRB transcripts were sequenced. The table came from immunoSEQ multiplex PCR; TCRdb's copy has only in-frame clones and leaves some out. The table lists nearly 350,000 clones, approximately 8.2% of them singletons. Material for sequencing was central memory CD4+ T cells from blood. These receptors originate from a woman aged 18-29 years in good health.

The J gene is TRBJ2-2, the V gene TRBV29-1, with D possibly matching TRBD2 (7 bases). Trimming removed 7 bases from V and 7 bases from J, with 13 bases in between. Per the germline V gene, CDR1 is SQVTM and CDR2 is ANQGSEA. The length of the CDR3 is 12 residues. CDR3 sequence (DNA): TGCAGCGCCGGCGGGGGACACGGGGAGCTGTTTTTT. It codes for CSAGGGHGELFF.

Only a few counts were recorded for this clone. This rearrangement joins TRBV28 to TRBJ2-1; tentative D call: TRBD2 (5 bases). The CDR3 length is 14 residues. Germline CDR1 reads MDHEN; CDR2 reads SYDVKM. The V end was cut by 3 bases, the J end by 12 bases, with 18 bases between. The CDR3 loop reads CASSLGSPSAGQFF. CDR3 sequence (DNA): TGTGCCAGCAGTTTGGGATCCCCCTCGGCGGGGCAGTTCTTC.

This clone was seen at least ten times. The chain employs TRBV7-9 and TRBJ1-1; D gene unclear. The germline V gene has CDR1 SEHNR and CDR2 FQNEAQ (reference sequence). Trimming cost V 1 base and J 10 bases, with 13 bases left between them. The CDR3 spans 13 residues. CDR3 nucleotides: TGTGCCAGCAGCTTAGTTGATCGGGGTGTAGCTTTCTTT. This gives the protein CASSLVDRGVAFF.

This clone showed up just a few times. The gene calls are TRBV25-1 and TRBJ2-7, with a tentative D call TRBD1 (6 bases). Trimming removed 8 bases at V and 4 bases at J, with 15 bases between. Germline lookup yields CDR1 MGHDK and CDR2 SYGVNS. This CDR3 is 13 amino acids long. The CDR3 region is CASRDIGGYEQYF. The CDR3 region has the DNA TGTGCCAGCCGGGACATTGGGGGTTACGAGCAGTACTTC.

The table lists this clone with a few counts. This CDR3 reads CSPTVDTQYF. As DNA, the CDR3 is TGCAGTCCTACCGTGGATACGCAGTATTTT. The J gene is TRBJ2-3, the V gene TRBV20-1; D gene ambiguous. V lost 8 bases to trimming and J lost 6 bases, with 9 bases between them. Germline V gene sequence: CDR1 DFQATT, CDR2 SNEGSKA (reference sequence). The CDR3 totals 10 residues.

The chain joins TRBV2 to TRBJ2-3, with 14 bases fitting TRBD2. Losses at the gene ends were 7 bases for V and 4 bases for J; bases not matched to a gene: 10. The CDR3 is made up of 17 amino acids. The germline gives CDR1 SNHLY, CDR2 FYNNEI. The CDR3 DNA sequence: TGTGCCAGCATCCAAAGACTAGCGGGAGGGCCAGCAGATACGCAGTATTTT. Translated: CASIQRLAGGPADTQYF.

This clone was counted a few times. This chain connects TRBV19 to TRBJ1-5; 7 bases are shared with TRBD1. This CDR3 comprises 13 residues. Germline lookup yields CDR1 LNHDA and CDR2 SQIVND (reference sequence). With V trimmed by 9 bases and J by 5 bases, 7 bases remained unmatched. CDR3 coding DNA: TGTGCCAGCGATAGACAGGGCGATCAGCCCCAGCATTTT. Translation: CASDRQGDQPQHF.

The chain recombines TRBV7-9 with TRBJ1-3; weak D call: TRBD1 (6 bases). CDR1 is SEHNR and CDR2 is FQNEAQ in the germline V gene (reference sequence). The CDR3 spans 13 residues. Trimming removed 5 bases from V and 8 bases from J, with 13 bases in between. The CDR3 sequence: CASSIQGRDTIYF. Written as DNA, the CDR3 is TGTGCCAGCAGCATACAGGGTCGGGACACCATATATTTT.

The rearrangement joins TRBV19 to TRBJ2-1, with 9 bases identical to TRBD1. CDR3 length equals 14 residues. Germline V gives CDR1 LNHDA, CDR2 SQIVND (reference sequence). With V trimmed by 6 bases and J by 9 bases, 9 bases remained unmatched. The CDR3 nucleotides read TGTGCCAGTAGGAGGACAGGGGTTAGAGGTGAGCAGTTCTTC. It specifies CASRRTGVRGEQFF. The variable domain in full, with the rest retrieved from reference TRBV19 and TRBJ2-1, is DGGITQSPKYLFRKEGQNVTLSCEQNLNHDAMYWYRQDPGQGLRLIYYSQIVNDFQKGDIAEGYSVSREKKESFPLTVTSAQKNPTAFYLCASRRTGVRGEQFFGPGTRLTVL.

J is TRBJ1-2 and V is TRBV18; 8 nucleotides line up with TRBD1. Trimming took 0 bases from V and 4 from J; bases not matched to a gene: 4. CDR1 KGHSH and CDR2 LQKENI come from the germline V gene. The length of the CDR3 is 15 residues. The CDR3 sequence is CASSPPGGQGYGYTF. In DNA, the CDR3 is TGTGCCAGCTCACCACCCGGAGGACAGGGCTATGGCTACACCTTC. The full variable domain, completed using reference TRBV18 and TRBJ1-2, is NAGVMQNPRHLVRRRGQEARLRCSPMKGHSHVYWYRQLPEEGLKFMVYLQKENIIDESGMPKERFSAEFPKEGPSILRIQQVVRGDSAAYFCASSPPGGQGYGYTFGSGTRLTVV.

In this sample, this clone turned up a few times. The chain couples TRBV18 to TRBJ1-1; D perhaps matches TRBD1 (6 bases). The length of the CDR3 is 13 residues. The germline V and J ends were trimmed by 3 bases and 5 bases, with 10 bases remaining between them. Germline V gene sequence: CDR1 KGHSH, CDR2 LQKENI. The DNA for the CDR3 is TGTGCCAGCTCACCGGGCAGGGGAACTGAAGCTTTCTTT. Its protein is CASSPGRGTEAFF.

This clone was seen a few times. The V and J genes are TRBV7-6 and TRBJ2-2; 8 bases map to TRBD1. Germline CDR1 reads SGHVS; CDR2 reads FNYEAQ. V was clipped by 3 bases and J by 3 bases; unmatched bases: 18. The length of the CDR3 is 20 residues. DNA of the CDR3: TGTGCCAGCAGCTTCGGTCTAGGAGGACCAGGGGGCTCGGACACCGGGGAGCTGTTTTTT. It is translated as CASSFGLGGPGGSDTGELFF.

The chain employs TRBV27 and TRBJ2-2; maybe TRBD1 (6 bases). Germline lookup yields CDR1 MNHEY and CDR2 SMNVEV (reference sequence). This CDR3 comprises 15 residues. The ends were cut back, 8 bases at V and 5 bases at J, with 18 bases in the middle. The DNA of the CDR3 is TGTGCCAGCGGACGAAACGCGCAGGGGACCGGGGAGCTGTTTTTT. Residues: CASGRNAQGTGELFF.

This clone showed up just a few times. The V call is TRBV28, the J call TRBJ2-7; TRBD2 matches 7 bases. V shed 3 bases and J 3 bases; nucleotides not matched to a gene: 8. Per germline, CDR1 MDHEN and CDR2 SYDVKM. The CDR3 has 15 residues. The CDR3 is CASSLGGSVHYEQYF. Here the CDR3 DNA reads TGTGCCAGCAGTTTGGGCGGGAGCGTACACTACGAGCAGTACTTC.

In its sample, this clone was seen a few times. The V call is TRBV18, the J call TRBJ1-2; a possible D gene is TRBD1 (5 bases). The germline V gene encodes CDR1 KGHSH and CDR2 LQKENI. The V end lost 5 bases, the J end lost 2 bases, and 12 bases lay between the germline ends. The CDR3 covers 14 residues. The CDR3 DNA follows: TGTGCCAGCTCAGCCAGGGAAGCAAACTATGGCTACACCTTC. Its protein product is CASSAREANYGYTF.

This clone appeared a few times. V and J are TRBV6-6 and TRBJ1-5; 7 bases are shared with TRBD1. Looked up from germline, CDR1 is MNHNY and CDR2 is SVGAGI (reference sequence). The CDR3 sequence is 16 residues long. V shed 7 bases, J shed 5 bases, and the junction held 14 bases outside the gene matches. The CDR3 loop is CASTQGGSTGDQPQHF. The DNA for the CDR3 is TGTGCCAGCACCCAAGGGGGCTCTACTGGAGATCAGCCCCAGCATTTT.

Concerning this clone: A single base is all that separates this from a far larger clone, so a read error is likely. Other nucleotide sequences in the sample specify the same CDR3. The genes are TRBV4-1 and TRBJ1-2; D uncertain. Trimming took 0 bases from V and 3 from J, leaving 8 bases between them. CDR1 is MGHRA and CDR2 is YSYEKL in the germline V gene. The CDR3 is 14 amino acids. CDR3 sequence: CASSQDTSDYGYTF. CDR3 nucleotide sequence: TGCGCCAGCAGCCAAGATACTTCGGACTATGGCTACACCTTC.

This clone was seen more than once but under ten times. The chain is built from TRBV15 and TRBJ1-2; 9 bases are shared with TRBD1. With 1 base clipped from V and 6 bases from J, the junction kept 0 bases outside the gene matches. The CDR3 is 13 amino acids. CDR1 and CDR2 from the germline V gene are LNHNV and YYDKDF (reference sequence). The CDR3, as DNA: TGTGCCACCAGCAGAGGACAGGGGGATGGCTACACCTTC. It codes for CATSRGQGDGYTF.

This clone has a count of ten or more. The genes are TRBV11-2 and TRBJ2-2, with 7 positions matching TRBD2. Germline V gene data show CDR1 as SGHAT and CDR2 as FQNNGV. The CDR3 totals 18 residues. With 0 bases clipped from V and 8 bases from J, the junction kept 15 bases outside the gene matches. DNA of the CDR3: TGTGCCAGCAGCTTAGATCGCCCGGGGGGACCCTTGTCTGGGGAGCTGTTTTTT. This sequence encodes CASSLDRPGGPLSGELFF.

This clone was seen only a few times. The chain links TRBV15 to TRBJ2-3; D gene unclear. CDR1 and CDR2 from the germline V gene are LNHNV and YYDKDF (reference sequence). V was cut by 6 bases and J by 2 bases, with 12 bases left in between. The CDR3 spans 14 residues. As DNA, the CDR3 is TGTGCCACCAGGTTAGGCAGCTACACAGATACGCAGTATTTT. Translating it yields CATRLGSYTDTQYF.

This clone occurred a few times. This sequence joins TRBV4-2 and TRBJ2-1, with 15 bases that match TRBD2. Per germline, CDR1 LGHNA and CDR2 YNFKEQ. V lost 6 bases, J lost 9 bases, and 12 bases stayed unmatched. This CDR3 spans 17 amino acids. The CDR3 DNA reads as TGTGCCAGCAGTTCTTCACCGGGACTAGCGGGAGGTATTGAGCAGTTCTTC. Its translation is CASSSSPGLAGGIEQFF.

Comment on this clone: Sequence at one end of the junction differs from germline and may be a read error. This chain connects TRBV5-1 to TRBJ2-5; D is uncertain. The CDR3 totals 14 residues. Germline CDR1 is SGHRS and CDR2 is YFSETQ. CDR3 amino acids: CASSLDGRTQDLDF. CDR3 bases: TGCGCCAGCAGCTTGGATGGACGGACGCAAGATCTGGACTTC.

This clone was picked up a small number of times. The gene calls are TRBV6-5 and TRBJ1-2, with D hard to call. Germline CDR1 is MNHEY and CDR2 is SVGAGI. The CDR3 loop spans 11 amino acids. The V end lost 6 bases, the J end lost 3 bases, and 5 bases lay between the germline ends. DNA of the CDR3: TGTGCCAGCAGGTCTGACTATGGCTACACCTTC. Protein sequence: CASRSDYGYTF.

In its sample, this clone was seen a few times. The chain uses TRBV6-1 and TRBJ1-2; D remains ambiguous. V shed 7 bases and J shed 0 bases, with 12 bases lying between them. CDR3 size: 14 residues. The V gene's germline CDR1 is MNHNS and CDR2 SASEGT. The DNA for the CDR3 is TGTGCCAGCATCATCCGCACAGCTAACTATGGCTACACCTTC. Protein sequence: CASIIRTANYGYTF.

This clone was counted only a few times. The chain combines TRBV19 with TRBJ1-1, with 7 bases lining up with TRBD1. The CDR3 spans 18 residues. CDR1 is LNHDA, CDR2 SQIVND, per germline (reference sequence). V lost 3 bases to trimming and J lost 2 bases; unmatched junction nucleotides: 15. The CDR3 sequence: CASSIVSLRDRANTEAFF. The DNA for the CDR3 is TGTGCCAGTAGTATTGTGAGTCTCCGGGACAGAGCAAACACTGAAGCTTTCTTT.

The chain joins TRBV27 to TRBJ2-2, with D perhaps assigned TRBD1 or TRBD2 (5 bases each). Germline-derived CDR1 and CDR2 are MNHEY and SMNVEV (reference sequence). The CDR3 has 15 residues. The germline V and J ends were trimmed by 3 bases and 1 base, with 9 bases remaining between them. CDR3: CASSLGDRNTGELFF. DNA of the CDR3: TGTGCCAGCAGTTTGGGGGACCGGAACACCGGGGAGCTGTTTTTT.

In its sample, this clone was seen a few times. CDR3 protein: CASSVARAGDEQFF. The CDR3 nucleotides read TGTGCCAGCAGCGTAGCCCGAGCGGGCGATGAGCAGTTCTTC. The gene calls are TRBV9 and TRBJ2-1; tentatively, D is TRBD2 (6 bases). Trimming stripped 0 bases from V and 8 bases from J, with 12 bases between. Germline V CDR1 and CDR2: SGDLS, YYNGEE. The CDR3 loop spans 14 amino acids.

This clone was observed a handful of times. The rearrangement joins TRBV5-5 to TRBJ2-3; TRBD2 might be the D (6 bases). This CDR3 has 15 amino acids. Germline-derived CDR1 and CDR2 are SGHKS and YYEKEE (reference sequence). The V end lost 4 bases, the J end lost 4 bases, and 16 bases lay between the germline ends. CDR3 residues: CASSRPMGGADTQYF. In DNA form, the CDR3 reads TGTGCCAGCAGCCGCCCGATGGGGGGTGCAGATACGCAGTATTTT.

This clone occurred many times. V usage is TRBV18 and J usage is TRBJ2-1; D might be TRBD1 (6 bases). The CDR3 covers 12 residues. Germline V lookup: CDR1 KGHSH, CDR2 LQKENI. V lost 3 bases and J 12 bases, leaving 12 bases between the germline ends. The chain's CDR3 is CASSPQGFGQFF. CDR3 bases: TGTGCCAGCTCACCTCAGGGGTTCGGGCAGTTCTTC. The variable domain in full, completed from reference TRBV18 and TRBJ2-1, reads NAGVMQNPRHLVRRRGQEARLRCSPMKGHSHVYWYRQLPEEGLKFMVYLQKENIIDESGMPKERFSAEFPKEGPSILRIQQVVRGDSAAYFCASSPQGFGQFFGPGTRLTVL.